Given below is one T cell receptor beta chain in context. The sample comes from a study of blood T cell repertoires in COVID-19. Study context: Samples came from the United States, Italy and Spain, spanning acute and convalescent COVID-19. The analysed material was cDNA or gDNA that came from T cells, B-cell-depleted T cells, or PBMCs.

In Seattle, patients joined the study during active infection and were tracked longitudinally. Only in-frame clones appear in the TCRdb table, and some are missing; sequencing was by immunoSEQ multiplex PCR. The sample includes 75,000 to 80,000 clones, about 88% of them seen just once. The clonotype comes from a man aged 55 to 70 with COVID-19, enrolled during active disease. What was sequenced was peripheral blood.

In nucleotides, the CDR3 is TGTGCCAGCATTGACAGGGCCTCAGCTTTCTTT. This translates into CASIDRASAFF. The chain carries TRBV6-6 and TRBJ1-1; TRBD1 agrees at 7 bases. Unmatched junction bases numbered 6, after V lost 7 bases and J lost 10 bases. The CDR3 totals 11 residues. Germline loops: CDR1 MNHNY, CDR2 SVGAGI (reference sequence).